This T cell receptor beta chain is drawn from a study of control samples from healthy donors and cancer patients (dated by TCRdb to about 2020). In the case of this clone: Its specific antigen is unknown. Base-call qualities are not available, and no considerably larger clone is one nucleotide away.

Receptor amplification or capture employed the immunoSEQ multiplex PCR assay. TCRdb provides this immuneACCESS table in a form limited to in-frame rearrangements. Some clones are lacking; in checked studies, under half of them reflect an unresolved V gene, and why the rest are absent is not known. Here the sample has around 80,000 clones; over 90% occur a single time. Under 3.5% of the sample lies in the top ten. Sample: blood. This clonotype was sampled from a woman aged 25-40 years in good health.

The DNA sequence reads TGTGCCAGCAAAGCGGGGGACGTCTGGGAGACCCAGTACTTC. It specifies CASKAGDVWETQYF. This chain is built from TRBV2 and TRBJ2-5, and TRBD2 matches 8 of the central bases. The germline V gene provides CDR1 SNHLY and CDR2 FYNNEI. The CDR3 runs 14 residues from the cysteine to the phenylalanine. The sequence is cut down to CDR3 DNA, 42 bases in frame from base 1. Trimming removed 7 bases from V and 5 bases from J; the gene matches leave 9 bases unexplained.